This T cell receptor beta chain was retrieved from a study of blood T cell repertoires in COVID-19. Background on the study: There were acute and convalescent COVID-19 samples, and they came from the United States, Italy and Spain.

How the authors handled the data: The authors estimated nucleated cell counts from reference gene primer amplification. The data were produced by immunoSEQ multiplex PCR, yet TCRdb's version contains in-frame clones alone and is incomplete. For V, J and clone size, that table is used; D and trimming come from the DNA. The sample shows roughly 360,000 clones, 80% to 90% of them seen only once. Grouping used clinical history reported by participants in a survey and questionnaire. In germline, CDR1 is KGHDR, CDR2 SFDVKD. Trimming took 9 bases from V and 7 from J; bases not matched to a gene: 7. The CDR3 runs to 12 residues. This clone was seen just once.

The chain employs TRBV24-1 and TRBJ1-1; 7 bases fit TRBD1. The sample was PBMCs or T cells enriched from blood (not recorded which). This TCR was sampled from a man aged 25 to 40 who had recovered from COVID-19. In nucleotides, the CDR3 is TGTGCCACCCAGGGGGTTCACGGTGAAGCTTTCTTT. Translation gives CATQGVHGEAFF.